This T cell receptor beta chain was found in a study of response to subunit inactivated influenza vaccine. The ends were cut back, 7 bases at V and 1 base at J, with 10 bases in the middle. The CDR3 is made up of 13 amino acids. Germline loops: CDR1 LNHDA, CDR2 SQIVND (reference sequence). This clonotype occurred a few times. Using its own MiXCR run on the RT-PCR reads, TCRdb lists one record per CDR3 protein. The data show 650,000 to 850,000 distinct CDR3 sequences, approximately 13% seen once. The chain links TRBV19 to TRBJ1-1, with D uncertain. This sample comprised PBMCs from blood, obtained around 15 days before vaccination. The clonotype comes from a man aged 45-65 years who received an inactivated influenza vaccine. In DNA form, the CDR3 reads TGTGCCAGTAAGATCAGATGGAACACTGAAGCTTTCTTT. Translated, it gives CASKIRWNTEAFF.